The subject of this entry is one T cell receptor beta chain. Method: immunoSEQ multiplex PCR; TCRdb's copy keeps in-frame clones and lacks some. The sample has about 15,000 clones, around 70% seen once. The data belong to a study of blood T cell repertoires in COVID-19. This CDR3 comprises 14 residues. Trimming took off 6 bases at V and 2 bases at J, with 14 bases between the two ends. Germline V gene lookup returns CDR1 MNHEY and CDR2 SMNVEV (reference sequence). The sequenced sample was peripheral blood. The TCR was taken from a boy under 10 years old with active or convalescent COVID-19. J is TRBJ2-7 and V is TRBV27; D unresolved. In nucleotides, the CDR3 is TGTGCCAGCAGGTCCCTTGGTGGGCCCTACGAGCAGTACTTC. Encoded protein: CASRSLGGPYEQYF.